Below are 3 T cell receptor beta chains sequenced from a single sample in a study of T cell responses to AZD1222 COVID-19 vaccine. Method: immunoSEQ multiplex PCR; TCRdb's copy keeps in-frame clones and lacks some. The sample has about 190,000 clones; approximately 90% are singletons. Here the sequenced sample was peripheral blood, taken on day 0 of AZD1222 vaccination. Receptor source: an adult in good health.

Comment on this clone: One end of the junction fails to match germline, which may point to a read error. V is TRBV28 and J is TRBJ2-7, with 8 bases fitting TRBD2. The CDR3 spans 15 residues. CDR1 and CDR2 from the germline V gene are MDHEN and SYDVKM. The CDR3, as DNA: TGTGTCAGCAGTCCAACTCTAGCGGGCCACTACGAGCAGTACTTC. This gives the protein CVSSPTLAGHYEQYF.

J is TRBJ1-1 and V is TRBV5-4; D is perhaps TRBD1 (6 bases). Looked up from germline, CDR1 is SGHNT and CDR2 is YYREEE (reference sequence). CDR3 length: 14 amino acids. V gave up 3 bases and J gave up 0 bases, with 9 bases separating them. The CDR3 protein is CASSSGHLNTEAFF. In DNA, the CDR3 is TGTGCCAGCAGCTCGGGACATTTGAACACTGAAGCTTTCTTT.

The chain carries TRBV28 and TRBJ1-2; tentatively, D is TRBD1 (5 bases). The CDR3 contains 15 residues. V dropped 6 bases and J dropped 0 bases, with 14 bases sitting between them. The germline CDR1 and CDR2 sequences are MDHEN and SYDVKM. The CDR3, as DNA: TGTGCCAGCAGCCCGTACGGACAAGCTAACTATGGCTACACCTTC. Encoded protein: CASSPYGQANYGYTF.